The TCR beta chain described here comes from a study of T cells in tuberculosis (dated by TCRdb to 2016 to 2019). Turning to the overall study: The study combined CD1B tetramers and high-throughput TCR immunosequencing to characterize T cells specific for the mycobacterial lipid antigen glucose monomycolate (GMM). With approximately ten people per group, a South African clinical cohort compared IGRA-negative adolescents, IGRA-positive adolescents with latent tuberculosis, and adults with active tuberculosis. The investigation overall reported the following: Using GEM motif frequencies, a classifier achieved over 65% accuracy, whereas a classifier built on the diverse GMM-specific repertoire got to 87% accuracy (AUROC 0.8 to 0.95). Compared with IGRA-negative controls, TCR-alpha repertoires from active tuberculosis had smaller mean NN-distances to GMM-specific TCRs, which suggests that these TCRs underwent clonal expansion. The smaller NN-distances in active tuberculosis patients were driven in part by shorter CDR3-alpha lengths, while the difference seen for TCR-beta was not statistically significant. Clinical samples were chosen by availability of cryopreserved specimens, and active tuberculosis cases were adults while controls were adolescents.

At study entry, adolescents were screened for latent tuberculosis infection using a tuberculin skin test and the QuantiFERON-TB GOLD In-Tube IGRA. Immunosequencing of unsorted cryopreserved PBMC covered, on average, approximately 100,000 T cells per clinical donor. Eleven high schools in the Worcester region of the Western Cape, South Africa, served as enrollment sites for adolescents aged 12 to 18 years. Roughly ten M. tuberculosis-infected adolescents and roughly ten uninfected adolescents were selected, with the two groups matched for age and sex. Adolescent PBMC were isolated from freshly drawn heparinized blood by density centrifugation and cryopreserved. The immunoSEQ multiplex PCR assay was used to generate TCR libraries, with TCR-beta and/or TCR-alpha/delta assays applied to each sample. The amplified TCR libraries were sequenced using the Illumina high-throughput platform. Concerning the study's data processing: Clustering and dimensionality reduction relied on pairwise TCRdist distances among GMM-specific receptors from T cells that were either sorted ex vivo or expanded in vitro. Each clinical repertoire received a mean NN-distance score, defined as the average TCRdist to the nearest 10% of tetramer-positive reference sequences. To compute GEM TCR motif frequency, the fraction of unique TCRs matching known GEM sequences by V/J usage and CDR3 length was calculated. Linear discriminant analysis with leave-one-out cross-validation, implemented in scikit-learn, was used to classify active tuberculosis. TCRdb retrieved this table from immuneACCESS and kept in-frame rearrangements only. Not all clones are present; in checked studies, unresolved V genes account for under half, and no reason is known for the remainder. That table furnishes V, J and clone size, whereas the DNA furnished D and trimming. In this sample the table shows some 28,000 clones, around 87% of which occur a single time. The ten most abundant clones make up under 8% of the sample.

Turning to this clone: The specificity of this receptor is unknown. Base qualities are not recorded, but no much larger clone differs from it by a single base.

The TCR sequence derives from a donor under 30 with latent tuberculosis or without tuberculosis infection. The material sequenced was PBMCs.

Here the CDR3 is given as CASRPSGGHYEQYF. DNA sequence: TGTGCCAGCCGCCCTAGCGGGGGGCACTACGAGCAGTACTTC. The V and J segments used are TRBV6-5 and TRBJ2-7; 11 nucleotides in the junction match TRBD2. CDR1 and CDR2 (MNHEY, SVGAGI) derive from the germline V gene. Reading from cysteine to phenylalanine, the CDR3 counts 14 amino acids. Solely the CDR3 DNA is kept, with 42 bases framed from the first base. Germline trimming amounts to 8 bases on V and 3 bases on J, with 6 as the count of junction bases outside the gene matches.